These 23 T cell receptor beta chains came from one sample sequenced in a study of T-cell reconstitution after alpha-beta-depleted transplantation in children. The authors prepared the TCRbeta library with unique molecular identifiers. MiXCR, run by TCRdb on the PCR reads, gives a single entry per CDR3 protein. This sample carries 300,000 to 350,000 distinct CDR3 sequences, 16% of them seen once, and the ten largest clones take roughly 40%. Sequenced here: PBMCs, mostly from graft donor cells, sampled 360 days after TCRalphabeta/CD19-depleted stem cell transplant. The receptor source for this set is a male patient between 2 and 15 years old who had a stem cell transplant for acute lymphoblastic leukemia, so the T cells may come from the graft donor.

Only a few counts were recorded for this clonotype. The chain joins TRBV12-3 or TRBV12-4 to TRBJ2-1; D gene unclear. CDR3 length: 14 amino acids. V shed 3 bases and J shed 3 bases, with 9 bases lying between them. Written as DNA, the CDR3 is TGTGCCAGCAGTTTGGTAAAGGTCTACAATGAGCAGTTCTTC. It encodes CASSLVKVYNEQFF.

This clonotype was observed a few times. The chain recombines TRBV6-4 with TRBJ2-4, with D tentatively TRBD2 (6 bases). CDR3 length equals 20 residues. V was trimmed by 6 bases and J by 1 base, leaving 28 bases between them. Germline assignment: CDR1 MRHNA and CDR2 SNTAGT. This CDR3 is CASSPPSPFSGSGAKNIQYF. The CDR3 DNA is TGTGCCAGCAGCCCACCCTCCCCTTTCTCCGGGAGTGGGGCCAAAAACATTCAGTACTTC.

This clonotype was detected only a few times. The chain is built from TRBV5-6 and TRBJ1-4; possibly TRBD1 for D (6 bases). From germline, CDR1 is SGHDT and CDR2 YYEEEE. The V end lost 4 bases, the J end lost 10 bases, and 17 bases lay between the germline ends. This CDR3 has 14 amino acids. CDR3 protein: CASSPGTRKGKLFF. The CDR3 bases are TGTGCCAGCAGCCCCGGGACACGGAAGGGAAAACTGTTTTTT.

This clonotype was observed many times. The genes are TRBV18 and TRBJ1-1, with D unclear. This CDR3 contains 12 residues. Germline lookup yields CDR1 KGHSH and CDR2 LQKENI. Trimming removed 1 base at V and 4 bases at J, with 4 bases between. The CDR3 protein is CASSPQGTEAFF. As DNA, the CDR3 is TGTGCCAGCTCACCACAGGGCACTGAAGCTTTCTTT.

This clonotype was detected only a few times. The J gene is TRBJ1-1, the V gene TRBV12-3 or TRBV12-4; unclear D gene. The CDR3 has 16 residues. The V gene lost 7 bases and the J gene lost 1 base, with 19 bases spanning the gap. CDR3 sequence: CASNPARGRPNTEAFF. The CDR3 nucleotides read TGTGCCAGCAACCCGGCCCGAGGTCGCCCGAACACTGAAGCTTTCTTT.

This clonotype showed up many times. The junction shows a germline mismatch at one end, possibly a read error. The J gene is TRBJ2-3, the V gene TRBV7-7, with 11 bases fitting TRBD2. CDR3 size: 15 residues. Germline CDR1 SSHAT, CDR2 FNYEAQ (reference sequence). The CDR3 reads CASSAGLAGTDTQYF. The CDR3 DNA reads as TGTGCTAGCAGCGCCGGACTAGCGGGTACAGATACGCAGTATTTT. The entire variable domain, with the rest obtained from reference TRBV7-7 and TRBJ2-3, is as follows: GAGVSQSPRYKVTKRGQDVTLRCDPISSHATLYWYQQALGQGPEFLTYFNYEAQPDKSGLPSDRFSAERPEGSISTLTIQRTEQRDSAMYRCASSAGLAGTDTQYFGPGTRLTVL.

V gene TRBV30 combines with J gene TRBJ2-1, with D unclear. The length of the CDR3 is 15 residues. The germline V gene encodes CDR1 GTSNPN and CDR2 SVGIG (reference sequence). The ends were cut back, 0 bases at V and 4 bases at J, with 13 bases in the middle. CDR3 bases: TGTGCCTGGAGTGTACTGCGCGGTCCATACAATGAGCAGTTCTTC. As protein: CAWSVLRGPYNEQFF.

The rearrangement uses TRBV20-1 and TRBJ1-2; the D is unclear. The CDR3 has 13 residues. Germline loops: CDR1 DFQATT, CDR2 SNEGSKA (reference sequence). V was trimmed by 6 bases and J by 4 bases, leaving 15 bases between them. CDR3 coding DNA: TGCAGTGCCACCCGATTGGACCGCTATGGCTACACCTTC. Translated, it gives CSATRLDRYGYTF.

In its sample, this clonotype was seen a few times. V usage is TRBV5-1 and J usage is TRBJ2-3; TRBD2 aligns across 9 bases. Germline CDR1 is SGHRS and CDR2 is YFSETQ. The CDR3 is 16 residues long. V lost 2 bases and J lost 2; bases outside the gene matches: 6. The CDR3 reads CASSFLTSGYTDTQYF. The CDR3 DNA reads TGCGCCAGCAGCTTTCTGACTAGCGGATACACAGATACGCAGTATTTT.

CDR3 residues: CASSQDPRVWFSDTQYF. CDR3 DNA: TGTGCCAGCAGCCAAGACCCCCGTGTTTGGTTCTCAGATACGCAGTATTTT. The chain carries TRBV3-1 and TRBJ2-3; D call uncertain. Trimming removed 0 bases at V and 4 bases at J, with 17 bases between. The CDR3 totals 17 residues. Germline V CDR1 and CDR2: LGHDT, YNNKEL (reference sequence).

Ten or more counts support this clonotype. CDR3 sequence: CASETGGPFVEQYF. CDR3 DNA: TGTGCCAGCGAGACGGGAGGGCCCTTCGTTGAGCAGTACTTC. The chain carries TRBV3-1 and TRBJ2-7; 8 nucleotides line up with TRBD2. This CDR3 comprises 14 residues. V gave up 8 bases and J gave up 7 bases; unmatched junction bases: 13. Germline V gene lookup returns CDR1 LGHDT and CDR2 YNNKEL (reference sequence).

The chain has TRBV7-2 and TRBJ1-1; D is possibly TRBD1 (5 bases). Germline-derived CDR1 and CDR2 are SGHTA and FQGNSA. The CDR3 loop spans 13 amino acids. Trimming stripped 7 bases from V and 8 bases from J, with 17 bases between. Here the CDR3 reads CASTLNWGKEAFF. CDR3 in DNA: TGTGCCAGCACCCTTAATTGGGGGAAAGAAGCTTTCTTT. The whole variable domain, filled in from reference TRBV7-2 and TRBJ1-1, reads GAGVSQSPSNKVTEKGKDVELRCDPISGHTALYWYRQSLGQGLEFLIYFQGNSAPDKSGLPSDRFSAERTGGSVSTLTIQRTQQEDSAVYLCASTLNWGKEAFFGQGTRLTVV.

This clonotype appeared a few times. The rearrangement links TRBV20-1 to TRBJ2-1; D not resolved. V gave up 0 bases and J gave up 0 bases, with 18 bases separating them. CDR1 is DFQATT, CDR2 SNEGSKA, per germline (reference sequence). CDR3 size: 18 residues. As DNA, the CDR3 is TGCAGTGCTAGAGATCAGGATGGTGCGAGTGGCTCCTACAATGAGCAGTTCTTC. This sequence encodes CSARDQDGASGSYNEQFF.

At least ten counts were recorded for this clonotype. V usage is TRBV4-3 and J usage is TRBJ2-3; D may be TRBD2 (6 bases). The CDR3 totals 16 residues. The germline V gene has CDR1 LGHNA and CDR2 YSLEER. The germline V and J ends were trimmed by 2 bases and 6 bases, with 18 bases remaining between them. For the CDR3, the DNA is TGCGCCAGCAGCCAATATGATGGAGGGGCTAGGGATACGCAGTATTTT. Protein: CASSQYDGGARDTQYF.

This clonotype appeared many times. The CDR3 reads CSASRVRLSTDTQYF. DNA for the CDR3: TGCAGTGCTAGTAGGGTCCGACTTAGCACAGATACGCAGTATTTT. J is TRBJ2-3 and V is TRBV20-1; no reliable D call. Germline-derived CDR1 and CDR2 are DFQATT and SNEGSKA (reference sequence). The CDR3 has 15 residues. Trimming left V 3 bases short and J 0 bases short, with 13 bases between.

This clonotype has more than one count but fewer than ten. The chain uses TRBV19 and TRBJ2-1, with 8 bases matching TRBD2. CDR1 is LNHDA, CDR2 SQIVND, per germline (reference sequence). The J segment lost 5 bases and the V segment lost 4 bases, leaving 10 bases of the junction unmatched. The CDR3 contains 16 residues. This CDR3 reads CASSTVSGSRHNEQFF. CDR3 DNA sequence: TGTGCCAGTAGTACCGTAAGCGGGAGTAGACACAATGAGCAGTTCTTC.

CDR3 sequence reads: CASSPAVSLSFNTGELFF. The CDR3 nucleotides read TGTGCCAGCTCACCTGCAGTATCCCTCAGCTTTAACACCGGGGAGCTGTTTTTT. J is TRBJ2-2 and V is TRBV18; D is ambiguous. CDR3 length equals 18 residues. CDR1 and CDR2 (germline): KGHSH, LQKENI. V was shortened by 3 bases and J by 2 bases, with 19 bases between the two germline ends.

The table lists this clonotype with a few counts. The rearrangement joins TRBV6-2 or TRBV6-3 to TRBJ2-5, with D perhaps matching TRBD1 (6 bases). Germline V gene sequence: CDR1 MNHEY, CDR2 SVGEGT. V lost 10 bases and J 4 bases, leaving 16 bases between the germline ends. This CDR3 contains 13 residues. CDR3 in DNA: TGTGCCACCGATTCTGGGGGCCCAGAGACCCAGTACTTC. This sequence encodes CATDSGGPETQYF.

This clonotype was seen only a few times. The rearrangement joins TRBV7-9 to TRBJ1-1, with 12 bases aligning to TRBD1. The CDR3 loop spans 15 amino acids. With V trimmed by 5 bases and J by 10 bases, 11 bases remained unmatched. Germline V gene lookup returns CDR1 SEHNR and CDR2 FQNEAQ (reference sequence). CDR3 protein: CASSLEGQGAERAFF. The CDR3 nucleotides are TGTGCCAGCAGCCTCGAGGGACAGGGGGCCGAAAGAGCTTTCTTT.

This clonotype was counted between two and nine times. The V and J genes are TRBV29-1 and TRBJ2-1; D not certain. Germline V lookup: CDR1 SQVTM, CDR2 ANQGSEA. The CDR3 extends over 12 amino acids. Trimming shortened V by 7 bases and J by 5 bases, and 12 bases separated the two germline ends. The CDR3 loop is CSADTIHNEQFF. The CDR3 DNA reads TGCAGCGCCGACACCATTCACAATGAGCAGTTCTTC.

CDR3 DNA sequence: TGCGCCAGCAGCTCTAGCGGGAGGGCCGCCGAGCAGTACTTC. Encoded protein: CASSSSGRAAEQYF. The rearrangement uses TRBV5-1 and TRBJ2-7; 12 bases line up with TRBD2. Looked up from germline, CDR1 is SGHRS and CDR2 is YFSETQ. The CDR3 contains 14 residues. The trim removed 3 bases at V and 6 bases at J, leaving 4 bases unmatched.

The chain is built from TRBV29-1 and TRBJ2-7; 14 bases are shared with TRBD2. Germline V gives CDR1 SQVTM, CDR2 ANQGSEA. V trimming: 4 bases; J trimming: 2 bases; junction bases outside the gene matches: 4. The CDR3 totals 15 residues. CDR3 nucleotide sequence: TGCAGCGTTGCCCTGACTAGCGGGAGGGCCTACGAGCAGTACTTC. Protein: CSVALTSGRAYEQYF.

This clonotype occurred a few times. V and J are TRBV7-3 and TRBJ1-1; the D gene is possibly TRBD1 (5 bases). Trimming shortened V by 5 bases and J by 11 bases, and 15 bases separated the two germline ends. The CDR3 loop spans 12 amino acids. Germline lookup yields CDR1 SGHTA and CDR2 FQGTGA. The CDR3 protein is CASSQGTERAFF. The CDR3 nucleotides read TGTGCCAGCAGCCAGGGTACTGAAAGGGCTTTCTTT.